These T cell receptor beta chains were read from a single sample in a study of cytomegalovirus exposure and HLA in healthy donors. Measured with immunoSEQ multiplex PCR; TCRdb has only the in-frame clones, and not every one. Of approximately 160,000 clones in the sample, about 68% are singletons; the top ten hold 1.3% to 1.5%. Material: PBMCs. These receptors all come from a man aged 18 to 29 in good health and CMV-seronegative. Each CDR3 is given with its conserved first and last residue. A D gene is named only where the DNA matches it firmly. Size is stated for part of the rows, as once, few or many counts, or as a class when the clone is expanded.

V gene	D gene	J gene	clone size	CDR3 DNA	CDR3 protein
TRBV6-1	.	TRBJ2-7	once	TGTGCCAGCAGTCTACGCTACGAGCAGTACTTC	CASSLRYEQYF
TRBV6-1	.	TRBJ2-7	.	TGTGCCAGCAGTGACGGGTCGCAATACGAGCAGTACTTC	CASSDGSQYEQYF
TRBV7-2	TRBD1	TRBJ1-4	.	TGTGCCAGCAGCTTAGTGGGACAGACTAATGAAAAACTGTTTTTT	CASSLVGQTNEKLFF
TRBV27	.	TRBJ2-7	.	TGTGCCAGCAGTTCTACAGGGACCTCCGACTACGAGCAGTACTTC	CASSSTGTSDYEQYF
TRBV7-9	TRBD1	TRBJ2-5	.	TGTGCCAGCAGCTTACGGGACAGGGGTGAGACCCAGTACTTC	CASSLRDRGETQYF
TRBV19	.	TRBJ2-7	.	TGTGCCAGTAGTGCCCCTACTTCTATTCGGTACTTC	CASSAPTSIRYF
TRBV10-2	TRBD1	TRBJ2-3	.	TGCGCCAGCAGTGGGGGGCCAGGGGGAGAGGATACGCAGTATTTT	CASSGGPGGEDTQYF
TRBV5-1	.	TRBJ2-7	few	TGCGCCAGCAGCGCCGACGGGTCGGGCGAGCAGTACTTC	CASSADGSGEQYF
TRBV9	.	TRBJ2-3	few	TGTGCCAGCAGCCCACTGCTCCTCAGCACAGATACGCAGTATTTT	CASSPLLLSTDTQYF
TRBV9	TRBD2	TRBJ2-2	.	TGTGCCAGCAGCACAGGAGACTCGGGGGGCGGGGAGCTGTTTTTT	CASSTGDSGGGELFF
TRBV27	.	TRBJ2-7	.	TGTGCCAGCAGTACCCACCCCGGGACAACTCTCGGGGAGCAGTACTTC	CASSTHPGTTLGEQYF
TRBV4-3	.	TRBJ1-1	.	TGCGCCAGCAGCCAAAGGGGCCCGAACACTGAAGCTTTCTTT	CASSQRGPNTEAFF
TRBV7-9	.	TRBJ2-7	.	TGTTCCAGCAGCTCCCGACAGTGGAGCTCCTACGAGCAGTACTTC	CSSSSRQWSSYEQYF
TRBV28	TRBD2	TRBJ2-7	.	TGTGCCAGCAGGGGGGGACTAGCGGGTACCTACGAGCAGTACTTC	CASRGGLAGTYEQYF
TRBV28	TRBD2	TRBJ2-1	few	TGTGCCAGCAGTTTACCAGCGGGAGCAAGAAGCTCCTACAATGAGCAGTTCTTC	CASSLPAGARSSYNEQFF
TRBV5-6	.	TRBJ1-1	once	TGTGCCAGCAGCTTGGAACAGGCTGAAGCTTTCTTT	CASSLEQAEAFF
TRBV6-1	.	TRBJ2-7	.	TGTGCCAGCAGTGAAGGGCCCGAGCGTTACTACGAGCAGTACTTC	CASSEGPERYYEQYF
TRBV14	.	TRBJ1-2	.	TGTGCCAGCAGCCAAGGGGGGCTCCGCGGCTACACCTTC	CASSQGGLRGYTF
TRBV2	TRBD1	TRBJ1-5	.	TGTGCCAGCAGAGGGGGACAGGCCTATCAGCCCCAGCATTTT	CASRGGQAYQPQHF
TRBV27	.	TRBJ2-7	.	TGTGCCAGCAGTTTAAGTAGCGGAAGCTCCTACGAGCAGTACTTC	CASSLSSGSSYEQYF
TRBV5-1	.	TRBJ1-1	once	TGCGCCAGCAGCTTGGGGCAGGGGAATGGGAGAACTGAAGCTTTCTTT	CASSLGQGNGRTEAFF
TRBV14	.	TRBJ2-1	.	TGTGCCAGCAGCCAGGGTCGGGTCAATGAGCAGTTCTTC	CASSQGRVNEQFF